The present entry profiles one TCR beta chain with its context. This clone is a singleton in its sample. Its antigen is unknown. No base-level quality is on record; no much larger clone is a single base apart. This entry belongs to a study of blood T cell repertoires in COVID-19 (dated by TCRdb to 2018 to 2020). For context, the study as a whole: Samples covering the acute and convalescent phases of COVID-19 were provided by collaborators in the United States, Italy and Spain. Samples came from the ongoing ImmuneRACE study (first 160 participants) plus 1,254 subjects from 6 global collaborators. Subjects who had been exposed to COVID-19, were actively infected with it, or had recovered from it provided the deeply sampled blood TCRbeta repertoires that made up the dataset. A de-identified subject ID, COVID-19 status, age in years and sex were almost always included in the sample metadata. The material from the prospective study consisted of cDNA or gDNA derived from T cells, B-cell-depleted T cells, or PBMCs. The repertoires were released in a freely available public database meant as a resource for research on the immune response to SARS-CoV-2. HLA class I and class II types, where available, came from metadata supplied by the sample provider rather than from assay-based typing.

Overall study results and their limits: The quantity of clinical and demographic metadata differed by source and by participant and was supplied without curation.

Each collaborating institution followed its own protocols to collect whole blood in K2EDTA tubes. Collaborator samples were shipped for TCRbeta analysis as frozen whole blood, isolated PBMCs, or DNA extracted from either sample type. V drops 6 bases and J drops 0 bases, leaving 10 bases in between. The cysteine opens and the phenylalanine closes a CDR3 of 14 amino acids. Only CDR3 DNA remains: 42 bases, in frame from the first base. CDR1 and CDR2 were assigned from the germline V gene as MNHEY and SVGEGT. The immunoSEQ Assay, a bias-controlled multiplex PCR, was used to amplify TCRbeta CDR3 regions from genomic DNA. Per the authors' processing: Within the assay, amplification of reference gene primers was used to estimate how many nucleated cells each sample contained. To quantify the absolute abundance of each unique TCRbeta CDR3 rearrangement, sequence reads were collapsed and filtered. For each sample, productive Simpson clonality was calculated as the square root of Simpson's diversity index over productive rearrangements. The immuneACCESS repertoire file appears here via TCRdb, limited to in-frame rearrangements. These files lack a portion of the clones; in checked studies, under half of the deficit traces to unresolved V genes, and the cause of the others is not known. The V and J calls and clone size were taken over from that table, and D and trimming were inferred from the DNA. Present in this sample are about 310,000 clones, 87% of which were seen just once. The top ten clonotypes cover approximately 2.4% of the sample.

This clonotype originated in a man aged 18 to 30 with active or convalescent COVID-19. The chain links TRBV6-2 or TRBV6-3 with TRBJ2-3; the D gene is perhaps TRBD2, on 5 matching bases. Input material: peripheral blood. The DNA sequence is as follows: TGTGCCAGCAGCCCCGACTATAGCACAGATACGCAGTATTTT. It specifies CASSPDYSTDTQYF.